This entry is about one T cell receptor (beta chain). The germline gives CDR1 MNHEY, CDR2 SMNVEV (reference sequence). The junction had 8 bases not matched to a gene; V was cut back by 2 bases and J by 5 bases. The CDR3 loop spans 16 amino acids. This sample is drawn from a study of shared clonotypes between healthy human individuals. Produced via immunoSEQ multiplex PCR; TCRdb's table is partial and in-frame only. The data show about 2 million clones, about 94% seen once. Naive CD8 populations comprised CD45RO-negative cells positively selected for CCR7, excluding terminally differentiated effector memory CD45RA+ cells.

The sequence derives from a man younger than 35 in good health. The chain has TRBV27 and TRBJ2-5; 10 positions match TRBD2. Material: naive CD8+ T cells sorted from blood. In DNA form, the CDR3 reads TGTGCCAGCAGTTTAATACAGCGGGGGGGCCCGGAGACCCAGTACTTC. Amino acids: CASSLIQRGGPETQYF.